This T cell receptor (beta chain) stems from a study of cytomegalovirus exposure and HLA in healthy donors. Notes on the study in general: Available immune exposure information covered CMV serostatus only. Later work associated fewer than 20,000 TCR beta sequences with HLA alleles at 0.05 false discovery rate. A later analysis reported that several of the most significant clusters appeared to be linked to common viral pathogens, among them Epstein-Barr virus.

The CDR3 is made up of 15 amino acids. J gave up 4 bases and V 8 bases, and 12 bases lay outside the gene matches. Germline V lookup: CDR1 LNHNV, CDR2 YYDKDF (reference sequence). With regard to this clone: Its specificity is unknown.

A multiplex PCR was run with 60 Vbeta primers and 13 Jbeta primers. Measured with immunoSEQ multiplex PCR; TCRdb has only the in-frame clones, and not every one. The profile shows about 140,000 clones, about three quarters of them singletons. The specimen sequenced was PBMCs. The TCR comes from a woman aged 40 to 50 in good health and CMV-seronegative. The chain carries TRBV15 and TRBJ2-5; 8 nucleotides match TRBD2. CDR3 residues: CATSTGTRVGETQYF. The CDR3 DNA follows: TGTGCCACCTCGACCGGGACTAGGGTTGGAGAGACCCAGTACTTC.